A selection of T cell receptor beta chains follows, all from one sample in a study of blood T cell repertoires in COVID-19. Some clones are missing from TCRdb's copy, which holds only in-frame ones; the method was immunoSEQ multiplex PCR. In the table there are about 270,000 clones, about 90% of which are singletons. Sequenced material: peripheral blood. These receptors originate from a person between 18 and 30 years old with COVID-19, enrolled during active disease. CDR3s include the opening cysteine and the closing phenylalanine or tryptophan. The order of the fields is J gene, D gene, V gene, clone size, CDR3 protein, CDR3 DNA. D genes are given only for firm matches. Clone size appears in some rows only: once, few, many, or a class for an expanded clone.

TRBJ2-1	TRBD2	TRBV14	.	CASSQSGTSALQFF	TGTGCCAGCAGCCAATCCGGGACTAGCGCACTGCAGTTCTTC
TRBJ2-7	TRBD2	TRBV3-1/TRBV3-2	.	CASSQAGGVGNEQYF	TGTGCCAGCAGCCAAGCTGGGGGGGTTGGGAACGAGCAGTACTTC
TRBJ2-3	.	TRBV24-1	once	CATSDLSPGADTQYF	TGTGCCACCAGTGATTTGTCGCCGGGAGCAGATACGCAGTATTTT
TRBJ1-5	.	TRBV7-9	.	CASSLGGDQPQHF	TGTGCCAGCAGCTTGGGCGGGGATCAGCCCCAGCATTTT
TRBJ1-6	.	TRBV3-1/TRBV3-2	.	CASSRDKVFSPLHF	TGTGCCAGCAGCCGGGACAAGGTTTTTTCACCCCTCCACTTT
TRBJ2-2	.	TRBV9	.	CASSDSKLAPNTGELFF	TGTGCCAGCAGTGACTCGAAACTGGCCCCGAACACCGGGGAGCTGTTTTTT
TRBJ2-1	TRBD2	TRBV15	.	CATGELAGVNEQFF	TGTGCCACCGGTGAACTAGCGGGAGTTAATGAGCAGTTCTTC
TRBJ1-2	TRBD1	TRBV24-1	once	CATSDPSTGNYGYTF	TGTGCCACCAGTGACCCCTCGACAGGGAACTATGGCTACACCTTC
TRBJ2-2	TRBD1	TRBV3-1/TRBV3-2	.	CASRLKRGDRVNTGELFF	TGTGCCAGCAGACTAAAAAGGGGGGACAGGGTGAACACCGGGGAGCTGTTTTTT
TRBJ2-1	.	TRBV6-6	few	CASRYGQGTHFNEQFF	TGTGCCAGCAGATACGGGCAGGGGACCCATTTCAATGAGCAGTTCTTC
TRBJ1-4	.	TRBV5-1	.	CASSAGGGNEKLFF	TGCGCCAGCAGTGCCGGAGGAGGTAATGAAAAACTGTTTTTT
TRBJ2-3	.	TRBV5-4	.	CASSPPGYTDTQYF	TGTGCCAGCAGCCCTCCGGGATACACAGATACGCAGTATTTT
TRBJ1-2	TRBD1	TRBV7-8	.	CASSPGTGSHGYTF	TGTGCCAGCAGCCCCGGGACAGGGTCCCATGGCTACACCTTC
TRBJ2-5	TRBD1	TRBV11-2	.	CASSLPTTGAQETQYF	TGTGCCAGCAGCTTACCCACAACAGGGGCACAAGAGACCCAGTACTTC
TRBJ2-3	TRBD2	TRBV24-1	once	CATSDSREGGNTQYF	TGTGCCACCAGTGATTCGCGGGAGGGAGGGAATACGCAGTATTTT
TRBJ2-7	TRBD2	TRBV27	.	CASSLSVAGATYEQYF	TGTGCCAGCAGTTTATCGGTAGCGGGAGCCACCTACGAGCAGTACTTC
TRBJ2-7	TRBD2	TRBV6-5	.	CASRASSGLSYEQYF	TGTGCCAGCAGAGCCTCTAGCGGACTCTCCTACGAGCAGTACTTC
TRBJ2-1	TRBD2	TRBV2	.	CASWGGAGEEVYNEQFF	TGTGCCAGCTGGGGTGGTGCGGGAGAGGAGGTATACAATGAGCAGTTCTTC
TRBJ2-1	.	TRBV6-5	once	CASRTGSAGSSQFF	TGTGCCAGCAGGACGGGTTCCGCCGGATCCAGTCAGTTCTTC
TRBJ2-7	TRBD1	TRBV4-1	.	CASSRGTGRDEQYF	TGCGCCAGCAGCCGGGGGACAGGGAGGGACGAGCAGTACTTC
TRBJ2-7	.	TRBV5-1	.	CASSLSGKVGYEQYF	TGCGCCAGCAGCTTGTCAGGGAAGGTCGGTTACGAGCAGTACTTC
TRBJ2-5	TRBD2	TRBV5-1	.	CASSLYSGREETQYF	TGCGCCAGCAGCTTGTACAGCGGGAGGGAAGAGACCCAGTACTTC
TRBJ2-1	.	TRBV9	.	CASSVGSGERPSYNEQFF	TGTGCCAGCAGCGTAGGTTCTGGGGAGCGGCCATCCTACAATGAGCAGTTCTTC
TRBJ2-3	.	TRBV5-5	.	CASRPGITDTQYF	TGTGCCAGCCGTCCGGGGATCACAGATACGCAGTATTTT
TRBJ1-1	.	TRBV6-1	.	CASSEGIGGNTEAFF	TGTGCCAGCAGTGAAGGAATAGGGGGGAACACTGAAGCTTTCTTT
TRBJ1-2	.	TRBV7-2	.	CASSQTGLGNYGYTF	TGTGCCAGCAGCCAGACAGGTCTTGGCAACTATGGCTACACCTTC
TRBJ2-2	TRBD1	TRBV5-1	.	CASSWTGTGRADTGELFF	TGCGCCAGCAGCTGGACCGGGACAGGGCGCGCGGACACCGGGGAGCTGTTTTTT
TRBJ1-5	.	TRBV6-4	few	CASSDSANQPQHF	TGTGCCAGCAGTGACTCGGCCAATCAGCCCCAGCATTTT
TRBJ1-3	TRBD1	TRBV19	once	CASSDRGTSGNTIYF	TGTGCCAGTAGCGACAGGGGAACCTCTGGAAACACCATATATTTT
TRBJ2-3	.	TRBV9	.	CASSAPGAVLTDTQYF	TGTGCCAGCAGCGCCCCTGGAGCGGTCCTCACAGATACGCAGTATTTT
TRBJ2-4	TRBD1	TRBV5-5	.	CASSPGDRGIKNIQYF	TGTGCCAGCAGCCCTGGGGACAGGGGTATCAAAAACATTCAGTACTTC
TRBJ2-1	TRBD1	TRBV13	.	CASSPAGQVPPIPEQFF	TGTGCCAGCAGCCCCGCGGGACAGGTGCCCCCGATACCTGAGCAGTTCTTC
TRBJ1-2	.	TRBV27	.	CASSGESTNYGYTF	TGTGCCAGCAGTGGGGAGTCCACTAACTATGGCTACACCTTC
TRBJ1-3	.	TRBV24-1	.	CATSDPRGGNTIYF	TGTGCCACCAGTGATCCAAGGGGGGGAAACACCATATATTTT
TRBJ2-3	.	TRBV7-9	.	CASSLLATGQMNTDTQYF	TGTGCCAGCAGCTTACTCGCGACAGGCCAAATGAACACAGATACGCAGTATTTT
TRBJ1-4	.	TRBV12-3/TRBV12-4	.	CASRNREYEKLFF	TGTGCCAGCAGGAACAGGGAATATGAAAAACTGTTTTTT
TRBJ2-5	.	TRBV12-3/TRBV12-4	.	CASSPGETQYF	TGTGCCAGCAGTCCGGGTGAGACCCAGTACTTC
TRBJ2-7	.	TRBV5-4	.	CASSLAGGTSSYEQYF	TGTGCCAGCAGCTTGGCCGGGGGAACCAGCTCCTACGAGCAGTACTTC
TRBJ2-3	TRBD2	TRBV7-9	once	CASSLWVAGVEDTQYF	TGTGCCAGCAGCTTATGGGTAGCGGGAGTAGAAGATACGCAGTATTTT
TRBJ1-1	.	TRBV5-4	.	CASSLVSNTEAFF	TGTGCCAGCAGCCTCGTTTCGAACACTGAAGCTTTCTTT
TRBJ2-3	TRBD1	TRBV10-1	.	CASSVGTGVADTQYF	TGCGCCAGCAGCGTCGGGACAGGGGTCGCAGATACGCAGTATTTT
TRBJ2-5	.	TRBV7-9	.	CASSLLGQETQYF	TGTGCCAGCAGCTTGCTAGGCCAAGAGACCCAGTACTTC
TRBJ2-2	.	TRBV3-1/TRBV3-2	.	CASSQDRTGAGELFF	TGTGCCAGCAGCCAAGATAGGACTGGGGCCGGGGAGCTGTTTTTT
TRBJ1-2	.	TRBV12-5	once	CASGSQGSPSGGYTF	TGTGCTAGTGGTTCCCAAGGGAGCCCGTCAGGCGGCTACACCTTC
TRBJ2-1	.	TRBV19	.	CASSTTAYNEQFF	TGTGCCAGTAGTACGACAGCCTACAATGAGCAGTTCTTC
TRBJ2-5	.	TRBV19	.	CASSTGWETQYF	TGTGCCAGTAGTACAGGGTGGGAGACCCAGTACTTC
TRBJ2-2	.	TRBV7-9	.	CASSCQEGANTGELFF	TGTGCCAGCAGCTGTCAGGAGGGAGCCAACACCGGGGAGCTGTTTTTT
TRBJ2-4	.	TRBV27	.	CASREEVAGNIQYF	TGTGCCAGCAGGGAAGAGGTGGCGGGAAACATTCAGTACTTC
TRBJ2-3	TRBD2	TRBV2	.	CASSGIETSGLSTDTQYF	TGTGCCAGCAGCGGCATAGAAACTAGCGGGCTGAGCACAGATACGCAGTATTTT
TRBJ2-3	TRBD2	TRBV3-1/TRBV3-2	.	CASSQRDYFTDTQYF	TGTGCCAGCAGCCAAAGGGACTACTTCACAGATACGCAGTATTTT
TRBJ2-7	.	TRBV2	few	CASTPGTLIYEQYF	TGTGCCAGCACTCCCGGGACATTAATATACGAGCAGTACTTC
TRBJ1-5	.	TRBV6-5	few	CACGTSASNQPQHF	TGTGCCTGTGGGACTTCGGCTTCGAATCAGCCCCAGCATTTT
TRBJ2-7	TRBD1	TRBV6-5	.	CARFAGTGSSEQYF	TGTGCCCGATTCGCCGGGACAGGGAGCTCAGAGCAGTACTTC
TRBJ1-2	.	TRBV24-1	.	CATSGSANYGYTF	TGTGCCACCAGTGGTTCGGCTAACTATGGCTACACCTTC